These 21 T cell receptor beta chains share one sample of origin, sequenced in a study of cytomegalovirus exposure and HLA in healthy donors. PCR primers comprised 60 Vbeta and 13 Jbeta primers. Using immunoSEQ multiplex PCR, the repertoire was profiled, and TCRdb retains in-frame clones only, with some absent. The sample is made up of approximately 50,000 clones, and the top ten hold about 2.2% of it. The sample consisted of PBMCs. These receptors were collected from a female donor in good health and CMV-seronegative.

The V and J genes are TRBV7-7 and TRBJ2-3; weak D call: TRBD2 (5 bases). CDR1 is SSHAT, CDR2 FNYEAQ, per germline (reference sequence). The CDR3 covers 12 residues. Deletions cut 10 bases from V and 0 bases from J, with 8 bases between. CDR3 nucleotides: TGTGCCACGGGCGGGAGCACAGATACGCAGTATTTT. It codes for CATGGSTDTQYF.

V is TRBV5-5 and J is TRBJ1-1; 9 bases map to TRBD1. The CDR3 loop spans 13 amino acids. From germline, CDR1 is SGHKS and CDR2 YYEKEE (reference sequence). Trimming cost V 4 bases and J 5 bases; bases outside gene matches: 3. The CDR3 DNA follows: TGTGCCAGCAGCCGACAGGGGGGGACTGAAGCTTTCTTT. This sequence encodes CASSRQGGTEAFF.

The chain is built from TRBV18 and TRBJ1-2, with 7 bases fitting TRBD1. J gave up 1 base and V 6 bases, and 8 bases lay outside the gene matches. Germline CDR1 and CDR2: KGHSH and LQKENI. The CDR3 covers 15 residues. The CDR3 nucleotides are TGTGCCAGCTCGCCTTTTGACAGGGATAACTATGGCTACACCTTC. Translating gives CASSPFDRDNYGYTF. Drawing the rest from reference TRBV18 and TRBJ1-2, the complete variable domain is NAGVMQNPRHLVRRRGQEARLRCSPMKGHSHVYWYRQLPEEGLKFMVYLQKENIIDESGMPKERFSAEFPKEGPSILRIQQVVRGDSAAYFCASSPFDRDNYGYTFGSGTRLTVV.

The chain combines TRBV15 with TRBJ1-2; a possible D gene is TRBD1 (5 bases). CDR1 LNHNV and CDR2 YYDKDF come from the germline V gene (reference sequence). CDR3 length: 14 amino acids. V lost 3 bases and J 4 bases, leaving 12 bases between the germline ends. The CDR3 DNA sequence: TGTGCCACCAGCAGGGGAGGAGGGACCTATGGCTACACCTTC. It is translated as CATSRGGGTYGYTF.

The rearrangement links TRBV7-2 to TRBJ2-7, with TRBD2 identical over 10 bases. J lost 2 bases, V lost 4 bases, and 14 bases had no gene match. This CDR3 spans 18 amino acids. Germline lookup yields CDR1 SGHTA and CDR2 FQGNSA. The DNA for the CDR3 is TGTGCCAGCAGCTCCATCCCCTTACTAGCGGGGTACGCCTACGAGCAGTACTTC. Translating gives CASSSIPLLAGYAYEQYF.

The chain recombines TRBV18 with TRBJ2-5; TRBD2 aligns across 13 bases. Germline V gives CDR1 KGHSH, CDR2 LQKENI. This CDR3 spans 18 amino acids. V trimming: 0 bases; J trimming: 5 bases; junction bases outside the gene matches: 9. CDR3 region: CASSPPSGLAGVGETQYF. As DNA, the CDR3 is TGTGCCAGCTCACCACCGTCCGGACTAGCGGGAGTAGGGGAGACCCAGTACTTC.

The rearrangement joins TRBV4-3 to TRBJ2-3, with no clear D. This CDR3 spans 15 amino acids. Germline lookup yields CDR1 LGHNA and CDR2 YSLEER. Trimming stripped 0 bases from V and 1 base from J, with 8 bases between. The CDR3 reads CASSQDQLGTDTQYF. The DNA of the CDR3 is TGCGCCAGCAGCCAAGATCAGCTAGGCACAGATACGCAGTATTTT.

V is TRBV5-1 and J is TRBJ2-1; 14 bases map to TRBD2. Per germline, CDR1 SGHRS and CDR2 YFSETQ. The CDR3 extends over 18 amino acids. The ends lost 4 bases at V and 3 bases at J; junction bases unmatched: 9. CDR3 coding DNA: TGCGCCAGCAGCACCGCGGGACTAGCGGGGGATGTCTACAATGAGCAGTTCTTC. Translation gives CASSTAGLAGDVYNEQFF.

The rearrangement joins TRBV6-5 to TRBJ2-7; D is unclear. Germline-derived CDR1 and CDR2 are MNHEY and SVGAGI. V lost 5 bases, J lost 1 base, and 9 bases lay in between. The CDR3 loop spans 13 amino acids. CDR3 sequence reads: CASSPGGSYEQYF. The CDR3 region has the DNA TGTGCCAGCAGTCCAGGTGGTTCCTACGAGCAGTACTTC.

The chain combines TRBV18 with TRBJ1-1; 7 nucleotides agree with TRBD1. The V and J ends lost 2 bases and 10 bases, in that order; junction bases with no gene match: 4. The CDR3 is 12 amino acids. Germline values: CDR1 KGHSH, CDR2 LQKENI. CDR3 loop: CASSPTGERAFF. As DNA, the CDR3 is TGTGCCAGCTCACCAACAGGGGAGCGAGCTTTCTTT. The full variable domain, rest sourced from reference TRBV18 and TRBJ1-1, is NAGVMQNPRHLVRRRGQEARLRCSPMKGHSHVYWYRQLPEEGLKFMVYLQKENIIDESGMPKERFSAEFPKEGPSILRIQQVVRGDSAAYFCASSPTGERAFFGQGTRLTVV.

V gene TRBV28 combines with J gene TRBJ1-2, with D maybe TRBD1 (5 bases). Trimming took off 11 bases at V and 8 bases at J, with 15 bases between the two ends. The CDR3 sequence is 11 residues long. Per germline, CDR1 MDHEN and CDR2 SYDVKM. CDR3 sequence reads: CAAGRRDGYTF. CDR3 in DNA: TGTGCCGCGGGAAGGAGGGACGGCTACACCTTC.

The chain is built from TRBV30 and TRBJ1-1; 10 nucleotides match TRBD1. The V segment lost 3 bases and the J segment 0 bases; nucleotides outside the gene matches: 13. Per germline, CDR1 GTSNPN and CDR2 SVGIG (reference sequence). This CDR3 is built from 18 residues. The CDR3 DNA reads as TGTGCCTGGAGGGACCGGTCGACAGGGGGCTTTATGAACACTGAAGCTTTCTTT. Amino acid sequence: CAWRDRSTGGFMNTEAFF.

This chain's CDR3 is CAWSYGTGSYEQYF. CDR3 bases: TGTGCCTGGAGCTACGGGACAGGGTCCTACGAGCAGTACTTC. This chain uses TRBV30 with TRBJ2-7, with 9 bases lining up with TRBD1. The CDR3 extends over 14 amino acids. V trimming: 3 bases; J trimming: 1 base; junction bases outside the gene matches: 4. Per the germline V gene, CDR1 is GTSNPN and CDR2 is SVGIG (reference sequence). Complete variable domain (other parts from reference TRBV30 and TRBJ2-7): SQTIHQWPATLVQPVGSPLSLECTVEGTSNPNLYWYRQAAGRGLQLLFYSVGIGQISSEVPQNLSASRPQDRQFILSSKKLLLSDSGFYLCAWSYGTGSYEQYFGPGTRLTVT.

The chain is built from TRBV27 and TRBJ1-4; 7 bases map to TRBD1. Germline-derived CDR1 and CDR2 are MNHEY and SMNVEV (reference sequence). V shed 4 bases, J shed 7 bases, and the junction held 9 bases outside the gene matches. The CDR3 is 15 amino acids. CDR3 in DNA: TGTGCCAGCAGTTCCAAAGGGGGCTACGGTGAAAAACTGTTTTTT. It is translated as CASSSKGGYGEKLFF.

Written as DNA, the CDR3 is TGTGCCAGTAGCCGTCGGACAGGGCAGGGGGAGACCCAGTACTTC. Residues: CASSRRTGQGETQYF. The chain employs TRBV19 and TRBJ2-5, with 8 bases matching TRBD1. Germline V CDR1 and CDR2: LNHDA, SQIVND (reference sequence). This CDR3 contains 15 residues. The ends lost 6 bases at V and 5 bases at J; junction bases unmatched: 11.

J is TRBJ2-3 and V is TRBV2; the D gene is possibly TRBD2 (6 bases). This CDR3 spans 14 amino acids. The germline V and J ends were trimmed by 3 bases and 5 bases, with 12 bases remaining between them. Germline-derived CDR1 and CDR2 are SNHLY and FYNNEI. CDR3 sequence (DNA): TGTGCCAGCAGTGACGAGGAGGGAGGAGATACGCAGTATTTT. Translation gives CASSDEEGGDTQYF.

This chain joins TRBV27 and TRBJ2-1, with D possibly being TRBD2 (5 bases). CDR3 length: 17 amino acids. The germline gives CDR1 MNHEY, CDR2 SMNVEV (reference sequence). The V end lost 6 bases, the J end lost 0 bases, and 18 bases lay between the germline ends. The CDR3 spells CASRLYSGPSSYNEQFF. CDR3 bases: TGTGCCAGCAGGCTATACAGCGGCCCGAGCTCCTACAATGAGCAGTTCTTC.

The chain uses TRBV5-1 and TRBJ2-7, with D perhaps TRBD2 (7 bases). The CDR3 is 14 amino acids. V gave up 4 bases and J gave up 7 bases, with 18 bases separating them. Germline values: CDR1 SGHRS, CDR2 YFSETQ. The CDR3 DNA reads TGCGCCAGCAGCCCTTCGGGGGGCCTGGAGGAGCAGTACTTC. The encoded protein is CASSPSGGLEEQYF.

The V gene is TRBV30, the J gene TRBJ1-1; TRBD1 agrees at 11 bases. Germline V lookup: CDR1 GTSNPN, CDR2 SVGIG (reference sequence). CDR3 length equals 14 residues. Trimming took 3 bases from V and 3 from J; bases not matched to a gene: 3. CDR3 bases: TGTGCCTGGAGCGGACAGGGGGCGTACACTGAAGCTTTCTTT. Translating it yields CAWSGQGAYTEAFF.

The chain uses TRBV29-1 and TRBJ2-3, with D possibly being TRBD2 (7 bases). The CDR3 loop spans 15 amino acids. V gave up 5 bases and J gave up 6 bases, with 21 bases separating them. Looked up from germline, CDR1 is SQVTM and CDR2 is ANQGSEA. CDR3 DNA sequence: TGCAGCGTTCCGGGGGGCAGGGGATCTAGGGATACGCAGTATTTT. It specifies CSVPGGRGSRDTQYF.

This chain joins TRBV9 and TRBJ2-3; 9 bases match TRBD2. The CDR3 runs 16 residues. The trim removed 4 bases at V and 4 bases at J, leaving 10 bases unmatched. The V gene's germline CDR1 is SGDLS and CDR2 YYNGEE. The CDR3 protein is CASSRWREGRADTQYF. CDR3 DNA: TGTGCCAGCAGCAGGTGGCGGGAGGGCCGGGCAGATACGCAGTATTTT.